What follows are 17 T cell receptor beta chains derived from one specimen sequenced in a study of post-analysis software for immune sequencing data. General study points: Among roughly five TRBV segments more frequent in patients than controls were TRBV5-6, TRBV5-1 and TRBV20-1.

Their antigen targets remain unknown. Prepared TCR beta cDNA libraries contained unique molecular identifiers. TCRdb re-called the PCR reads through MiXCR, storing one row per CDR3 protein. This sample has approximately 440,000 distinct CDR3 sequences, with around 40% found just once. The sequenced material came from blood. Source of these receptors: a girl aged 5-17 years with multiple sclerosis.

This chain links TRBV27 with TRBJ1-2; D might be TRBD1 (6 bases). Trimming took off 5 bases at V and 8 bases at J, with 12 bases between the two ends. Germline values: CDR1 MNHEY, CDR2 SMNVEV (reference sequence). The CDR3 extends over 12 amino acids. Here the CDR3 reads CASSGGARGYTF. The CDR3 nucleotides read TGTGCCAGCAGTGGGGGGGCGCGGGGCTACACCTTC.

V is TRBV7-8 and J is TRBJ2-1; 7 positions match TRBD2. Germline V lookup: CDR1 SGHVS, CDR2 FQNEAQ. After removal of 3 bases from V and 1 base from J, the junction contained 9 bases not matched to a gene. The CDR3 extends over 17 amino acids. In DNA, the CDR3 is TGTGCCAGCAGCTTCCAGGGATTGCGGGAGTCCTACAATGAGCAGTTCTTC. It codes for CASSFQGLRESYNEQFF.

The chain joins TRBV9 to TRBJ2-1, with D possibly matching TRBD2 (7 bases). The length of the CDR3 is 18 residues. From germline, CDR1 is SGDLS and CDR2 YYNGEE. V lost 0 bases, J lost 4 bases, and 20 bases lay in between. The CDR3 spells CASSVVSGEGFEYNEQFF. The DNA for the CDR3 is TGTGCCAGCAGCGTAGTGTCAGGGGAGGGATTCGAGTACAATGAGCAGTTCTTC.

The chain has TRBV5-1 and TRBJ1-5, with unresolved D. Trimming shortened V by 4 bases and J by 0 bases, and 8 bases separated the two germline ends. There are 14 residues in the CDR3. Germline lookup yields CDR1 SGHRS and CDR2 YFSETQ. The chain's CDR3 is CASSPGSSNQPQHF. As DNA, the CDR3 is TGCGCCAGCAGCCCAGGAAGTAGCAATCAGCCCCAGCATTTT. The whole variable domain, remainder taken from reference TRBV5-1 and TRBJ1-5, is KAGVTQTPRYLIKTRGQQVTLSCSPISGHRSVSWYQQTPGQGLQFLFEYFSETQRNKGNFPGRFSGRQFSNSRSEMNVSTLELGDSALYLCASSPGSSNQPQHFGDGTRLSIL.

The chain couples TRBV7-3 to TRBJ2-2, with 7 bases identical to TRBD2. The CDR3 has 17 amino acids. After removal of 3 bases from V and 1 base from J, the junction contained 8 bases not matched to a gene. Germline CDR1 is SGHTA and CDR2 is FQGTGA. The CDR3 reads CASSFPSSGVNTGELFF. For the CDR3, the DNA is TGTGCCAGCAGCTTCCCTTCTAGCGGAGTGAACACCGGGGAGCTGTTTTTT.

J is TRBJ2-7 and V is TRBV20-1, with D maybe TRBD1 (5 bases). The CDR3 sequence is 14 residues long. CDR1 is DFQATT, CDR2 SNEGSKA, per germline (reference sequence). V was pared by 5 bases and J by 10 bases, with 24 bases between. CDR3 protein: CSASGRSDSTVQYF. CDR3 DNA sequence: TGCAGTGCTTCAGGACGGTCAGACTCGACAGTTCAGTACTTC.

The CDR3 DNA is TGCAGTGCTGCAACAAGGAACTATGGCTACACCTTC. Translated: CSAATRNYGYTF. The chain recombines TRBV20-1 with TRBJ1-2; D is undetermined. Trimming shortened V by 5 bases and J by 2 bases, and 9 bases separated the two germline ends. The CDR3 covers 12 residues. The germline gives CDR1 DFQATT, CDR2 SNEGSKA (reference sequence).

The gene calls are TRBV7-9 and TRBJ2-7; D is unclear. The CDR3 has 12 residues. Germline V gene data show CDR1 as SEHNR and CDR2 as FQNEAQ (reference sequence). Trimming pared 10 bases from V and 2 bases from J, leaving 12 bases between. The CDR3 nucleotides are TGTGCCATTTCGGACGGCGCCTACGAGCAGTACTTC. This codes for CAISDGAYEQYF.

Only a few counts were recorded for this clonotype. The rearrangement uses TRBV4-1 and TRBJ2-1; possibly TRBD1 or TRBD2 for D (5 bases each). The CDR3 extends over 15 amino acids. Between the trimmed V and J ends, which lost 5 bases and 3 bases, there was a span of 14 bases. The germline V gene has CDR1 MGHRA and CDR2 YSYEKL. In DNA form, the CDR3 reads TGCGCCAGCAGCACAGGCGAGGGTTTCTACAATGAGCAGTTCTTC. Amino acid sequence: CASSTGEGFYNEQFF.

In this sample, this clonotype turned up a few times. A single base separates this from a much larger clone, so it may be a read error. The CDR3 is CASRGTGGNTEAFF. The CDR3 bases are TGTGCCAGCAGGGGGACAGGGGGGAACACTGAAGCTTTCTTT. V usage is TRBV12-3 or TRBV12-4 and J usage is TRBJ1-1; TRBD1 matches 11 bases. This CDR3 contains 14 residues. The trim removed 6 bases at V and 1 base at J, leaving 1 base unmatched.

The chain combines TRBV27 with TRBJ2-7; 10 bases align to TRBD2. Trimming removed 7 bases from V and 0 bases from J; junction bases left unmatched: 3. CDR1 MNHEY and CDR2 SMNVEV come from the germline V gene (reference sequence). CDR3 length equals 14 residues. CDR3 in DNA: TGTGCCAGCATGCCTAGCGGGGGCTCCTACGAGCAGTACTTC. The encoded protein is CASMPSGGSYEQYF.

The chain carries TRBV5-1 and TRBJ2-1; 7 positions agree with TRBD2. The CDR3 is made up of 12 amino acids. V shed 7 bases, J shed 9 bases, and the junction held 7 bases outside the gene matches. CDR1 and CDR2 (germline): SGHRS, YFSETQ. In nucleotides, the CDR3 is TGCGCCAGCCGAGAGCGGGAAGGTGAGCAGTTCTTC. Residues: CASREREGEQFF.

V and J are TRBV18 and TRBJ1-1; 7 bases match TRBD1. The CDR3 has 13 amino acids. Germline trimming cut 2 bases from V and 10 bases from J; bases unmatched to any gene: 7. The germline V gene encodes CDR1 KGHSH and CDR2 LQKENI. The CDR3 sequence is CASSPGTTGVAFF. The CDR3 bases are TGTGCCAGCTCACCAGGGACCACAGGGGTAGCTTTCTTT.

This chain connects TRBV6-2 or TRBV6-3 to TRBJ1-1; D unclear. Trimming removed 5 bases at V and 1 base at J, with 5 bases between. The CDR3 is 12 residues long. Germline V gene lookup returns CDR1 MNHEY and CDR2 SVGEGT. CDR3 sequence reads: CASSPENTEAFF. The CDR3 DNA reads TGTGCCAGCAGTCCTGAGAACACTGAAGCTTTCTTT.

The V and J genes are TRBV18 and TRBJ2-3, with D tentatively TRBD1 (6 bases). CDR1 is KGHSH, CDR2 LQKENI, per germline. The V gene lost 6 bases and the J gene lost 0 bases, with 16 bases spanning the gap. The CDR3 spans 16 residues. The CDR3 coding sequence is TGTGCCAGCTCGCCCGGACAGCGCCTTAGCACAGATACGCAGTATTTT. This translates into CASSPGQRLSTDTQYF.

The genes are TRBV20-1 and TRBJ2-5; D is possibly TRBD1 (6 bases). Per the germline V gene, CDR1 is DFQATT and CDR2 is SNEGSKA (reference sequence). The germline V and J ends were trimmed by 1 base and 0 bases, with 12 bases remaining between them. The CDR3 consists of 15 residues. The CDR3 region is CSARAPQGNQETQYF. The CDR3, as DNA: TGCAGTGCTAGAGCCCCACAGGGCAACCAAGAGACCCAGTACTTC.

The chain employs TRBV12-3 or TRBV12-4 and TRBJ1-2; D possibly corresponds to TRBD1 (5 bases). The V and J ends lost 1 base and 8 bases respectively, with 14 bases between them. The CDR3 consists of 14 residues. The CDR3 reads CASSLVTAARGYTF. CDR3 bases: TGTGCCAGCAGTTTAGTGACAGCGGCCAGGGGCTACACCTTC.